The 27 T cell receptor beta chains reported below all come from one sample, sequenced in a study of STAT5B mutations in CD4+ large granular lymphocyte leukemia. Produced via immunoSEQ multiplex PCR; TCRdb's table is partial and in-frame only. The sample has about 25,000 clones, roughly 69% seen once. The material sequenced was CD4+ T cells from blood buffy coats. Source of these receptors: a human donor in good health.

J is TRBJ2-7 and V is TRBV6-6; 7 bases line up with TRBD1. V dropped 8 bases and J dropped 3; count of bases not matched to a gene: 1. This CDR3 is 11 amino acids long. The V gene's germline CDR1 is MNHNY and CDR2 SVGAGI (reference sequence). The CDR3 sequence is CASAGGYEQYF. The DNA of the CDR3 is TGTGCCAGCGCAGGGGGCTACGAGCAGTACTTC.

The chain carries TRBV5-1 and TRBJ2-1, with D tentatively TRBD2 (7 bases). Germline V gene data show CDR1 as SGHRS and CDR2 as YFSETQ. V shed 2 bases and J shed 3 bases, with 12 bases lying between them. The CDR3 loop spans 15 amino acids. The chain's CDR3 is CASSLRGDNYNEQFF. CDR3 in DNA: TGCGCCAGCAGCTTACGGGGGGACAACTACAATGAGCAGTTCTTC.

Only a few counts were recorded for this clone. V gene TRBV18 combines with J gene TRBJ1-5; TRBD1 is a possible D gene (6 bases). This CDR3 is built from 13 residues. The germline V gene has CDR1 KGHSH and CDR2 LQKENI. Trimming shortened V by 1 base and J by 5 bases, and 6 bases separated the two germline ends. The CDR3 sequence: CASSPQGDQPQHF. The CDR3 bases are TGTGCCAGCTCACCACAGGGGGATCAGCCCCAGCATTTT.

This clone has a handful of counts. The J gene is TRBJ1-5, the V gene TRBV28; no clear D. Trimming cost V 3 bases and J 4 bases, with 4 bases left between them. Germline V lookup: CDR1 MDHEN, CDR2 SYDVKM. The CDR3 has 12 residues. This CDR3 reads CASSLANQPQHF. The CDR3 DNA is TGTGCCAGCAGTTTGGCTAATCAGCCCCAGCATTTT.

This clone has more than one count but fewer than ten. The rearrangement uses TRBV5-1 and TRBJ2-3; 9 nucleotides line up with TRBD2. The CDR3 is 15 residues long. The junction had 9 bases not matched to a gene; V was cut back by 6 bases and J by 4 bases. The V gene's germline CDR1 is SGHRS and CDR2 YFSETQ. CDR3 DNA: TGCGCCAGCAAGGAGGGGGTAGCGGGGGCAGATACGCAGTATTTT. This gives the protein CASKEGVAGADTQYF.

The CDR3 loop is CASSLLTSGGRDEQYV. The CDR3 coding sequence is TGTGCCAGCAGCTTATTAACTAGCGGGGGCCGGGACGAGCAGTACGTC. J is TRBJ2-7 and V is TRBV5-6, with 11 bases identical to TRBD2. The CDR3 covers 16 residues. The germline CDR1 and CDR2 sequences are SGHDT and YYEEEE. V was pared by 2 bases and J by 5 bases, with 9 bases of the junction left unmatched.

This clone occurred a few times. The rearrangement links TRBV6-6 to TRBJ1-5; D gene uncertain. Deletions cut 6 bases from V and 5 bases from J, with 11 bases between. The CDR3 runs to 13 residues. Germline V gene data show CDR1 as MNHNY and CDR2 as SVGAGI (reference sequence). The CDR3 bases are TGTGCCAGCAGCAGCTCCCCTGATCAGCCCCAGCATTTT. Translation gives CASSSSPDQPQHF.

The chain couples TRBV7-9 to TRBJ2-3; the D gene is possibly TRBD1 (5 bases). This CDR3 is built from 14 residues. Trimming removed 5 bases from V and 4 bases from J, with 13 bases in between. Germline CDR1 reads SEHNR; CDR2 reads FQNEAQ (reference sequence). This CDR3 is CASSPGLEADTQYF. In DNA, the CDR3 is TGTGCCAGCAGCCCAGGGCTCGAGGCAGATACGCAGTATTTT.

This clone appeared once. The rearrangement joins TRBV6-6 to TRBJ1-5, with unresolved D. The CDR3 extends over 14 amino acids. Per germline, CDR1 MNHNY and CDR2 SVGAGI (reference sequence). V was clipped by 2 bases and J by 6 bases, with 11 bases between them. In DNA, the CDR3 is TGTGCCAGCAGTTACGGGCGGAACGGTCAGCCCCAGCATTTT. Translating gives CASSYGRNGQPQHF.

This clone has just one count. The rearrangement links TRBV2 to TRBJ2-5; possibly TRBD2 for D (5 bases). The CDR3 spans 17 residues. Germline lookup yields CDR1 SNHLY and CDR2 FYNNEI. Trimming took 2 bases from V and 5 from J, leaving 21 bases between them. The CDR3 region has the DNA TGTGCCAGCAGTGAAACTAGAGGACTTCTTCTTGGGGAGACCCAGTACTTC. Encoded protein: CASSETRGLLLGETQYF. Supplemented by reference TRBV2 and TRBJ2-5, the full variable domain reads EPEVTQTPSHQVTQMGQEVILRCVPISNHLYFYWYRQILGQKVEFLVSFYNNEISEKSEIFDDQFSVERPDGSNFTLKIRSTKLEDSAMYFCASSETRGLLLGETQYFGPGTRLLVL.

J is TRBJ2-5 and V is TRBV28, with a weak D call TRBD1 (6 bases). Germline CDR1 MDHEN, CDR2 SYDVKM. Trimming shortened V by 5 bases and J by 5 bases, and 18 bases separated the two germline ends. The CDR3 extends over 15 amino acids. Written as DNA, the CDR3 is TGTGCCAGCAGTCCCCTAGGGGCCCAGGGGGAGACCCAGTACTTC. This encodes CASSPLGAQGETQYF.

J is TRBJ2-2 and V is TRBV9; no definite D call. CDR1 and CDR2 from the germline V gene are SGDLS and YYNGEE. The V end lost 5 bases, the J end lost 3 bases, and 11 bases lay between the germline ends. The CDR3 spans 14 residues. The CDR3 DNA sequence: TGTGCCAGCAGGGCCAGGAGCGACACCGGGGAGCTGTTTTTT. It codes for CASRARSDTGELFF. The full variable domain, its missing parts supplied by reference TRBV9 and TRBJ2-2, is DSGVTQTPKHLITATGQRVTLRCSPRSGDLSVYWYQQSLDQGLQFLIQYYNGEERAKGNILERFSAQQFPDLHSELNLSSLELGDSALYFCASRARSDTGELFFGEGSRLTVL.

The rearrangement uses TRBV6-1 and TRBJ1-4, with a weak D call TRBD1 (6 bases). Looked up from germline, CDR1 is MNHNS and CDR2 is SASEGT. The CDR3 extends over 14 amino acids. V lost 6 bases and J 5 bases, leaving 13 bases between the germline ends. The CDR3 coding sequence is TGTGCCAGCAGGGTGGGGGACACGAATGAAAAACTGTTTTTT. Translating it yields CASRVGDTNEKLFF.

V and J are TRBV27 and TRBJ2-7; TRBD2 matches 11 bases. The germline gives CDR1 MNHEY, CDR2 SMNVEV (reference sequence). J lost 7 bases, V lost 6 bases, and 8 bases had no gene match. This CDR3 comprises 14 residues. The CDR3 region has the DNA TGTGCCAGCAGCCCTCTTCTAGCGGGAGGTGAGCAGTACTTC. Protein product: CASSPLLAGGEQYF.

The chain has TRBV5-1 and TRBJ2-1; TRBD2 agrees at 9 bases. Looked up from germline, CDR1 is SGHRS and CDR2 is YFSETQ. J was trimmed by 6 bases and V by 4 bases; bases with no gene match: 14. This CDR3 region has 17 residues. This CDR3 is CASSDIVSGRTVNEQFF. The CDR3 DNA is TGCGCCAGCAGCGACATCGTGAGCGGGAGGACTGTCAATGAGCAGTTCTTC.

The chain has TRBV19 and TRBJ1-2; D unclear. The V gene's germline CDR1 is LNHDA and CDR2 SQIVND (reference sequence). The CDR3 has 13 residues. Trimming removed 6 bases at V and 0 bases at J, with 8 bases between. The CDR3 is CASRGTPNYGYTF. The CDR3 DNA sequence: TGTGCCAGTAGGGGCACTCCTAACTATGGCTACACCTTC.

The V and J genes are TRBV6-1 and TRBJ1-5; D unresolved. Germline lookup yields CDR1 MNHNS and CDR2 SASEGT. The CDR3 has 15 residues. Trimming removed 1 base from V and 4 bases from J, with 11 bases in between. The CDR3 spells CASSEDGVGNQPQHF. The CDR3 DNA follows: TGTGCCAGCAGTGAAGACGGGGTTGGGAATCAGCCCCAGCATTTT.

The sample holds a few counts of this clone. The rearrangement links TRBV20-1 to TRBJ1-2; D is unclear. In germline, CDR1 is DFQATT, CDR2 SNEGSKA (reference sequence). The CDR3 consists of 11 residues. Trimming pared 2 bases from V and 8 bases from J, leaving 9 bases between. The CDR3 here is CSARSGFGYTF. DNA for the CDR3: TGCAGTGCTAGATCGGGATTCGGCTACACCTTC.

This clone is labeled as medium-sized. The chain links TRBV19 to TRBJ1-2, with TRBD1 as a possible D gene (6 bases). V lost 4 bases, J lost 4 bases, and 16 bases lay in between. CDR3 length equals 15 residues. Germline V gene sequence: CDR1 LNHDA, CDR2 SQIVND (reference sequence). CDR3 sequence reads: CASSTGDTRIYGYTF. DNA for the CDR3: TGTGCCAGTAGTACTGGGGACACGAGAATCTATGGCTACACCTTC.

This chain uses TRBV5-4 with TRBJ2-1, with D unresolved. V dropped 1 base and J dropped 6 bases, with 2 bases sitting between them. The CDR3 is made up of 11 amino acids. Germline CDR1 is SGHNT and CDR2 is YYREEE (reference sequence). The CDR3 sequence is CASSLSNEQFF. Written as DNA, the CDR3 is TGTGCCAGCAGCTTGTCCAATGAGCAGTTCTTC. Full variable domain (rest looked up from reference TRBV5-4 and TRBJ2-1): ETGVTQSPTHLIKTRGQQVTLRCSSQSGHNTVSWYQQALGQGPQFIFQYYREEENGRGNFPPRFSGLQFPNYSSELNVNALELDDSALYLCASSLSNEQFFGPGTRLTVL.

DNA for the CDR3: TGTGCCAGCAGCTTAACCCCTAACACTGAAGCTTTCTTT. Its protein is CASSLTPNTEAFF. V gene TRBV7-3 combines with J gene TRBJ1-1; D not resolved. With 0 bases removed from V and 2 bases from J, the gap between germline ends came to 4 bases. There are 13 residues in the CDR3. The germline V gene encodes CDR1 SGHTA and CDR2 FQGTGA.

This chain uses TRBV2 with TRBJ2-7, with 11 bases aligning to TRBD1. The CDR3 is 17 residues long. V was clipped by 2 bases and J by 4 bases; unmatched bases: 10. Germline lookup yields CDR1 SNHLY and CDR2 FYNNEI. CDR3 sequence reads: CASSEYFRTGGFYEQYF. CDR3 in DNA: TGTGCCAGCAGTGAATATTTTAGGACAGGGGGCTTTTACGAGCAGTACTTC.

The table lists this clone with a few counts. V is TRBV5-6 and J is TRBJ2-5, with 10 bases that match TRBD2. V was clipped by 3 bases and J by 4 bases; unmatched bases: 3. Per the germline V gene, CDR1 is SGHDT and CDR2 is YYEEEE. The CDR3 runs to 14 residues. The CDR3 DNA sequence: TGTGCCAGCAGCTCGGGACTAGCGCGAGAGACCCAGTACTTC. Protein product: CASSSGLARETQYF. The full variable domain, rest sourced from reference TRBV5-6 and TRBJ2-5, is DAGVTQSPTHLIKTRGQQVTLRCSPKSGHDTVSWYQQALGQGPQFIFQYYEEEERQRGNFPDRFSGHQFPNYSSELNVNALLLGDSALYLCASSSGLARETQYFGPGTRLLVL.

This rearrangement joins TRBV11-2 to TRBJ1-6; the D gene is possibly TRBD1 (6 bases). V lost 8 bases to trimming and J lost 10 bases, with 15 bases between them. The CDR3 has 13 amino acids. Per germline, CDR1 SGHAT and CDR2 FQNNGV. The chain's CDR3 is CASRWGGQSPLHF. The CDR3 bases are TGTGCCAGCCGTTGGGGGGGGCAATCACCCCTCCACTTT.

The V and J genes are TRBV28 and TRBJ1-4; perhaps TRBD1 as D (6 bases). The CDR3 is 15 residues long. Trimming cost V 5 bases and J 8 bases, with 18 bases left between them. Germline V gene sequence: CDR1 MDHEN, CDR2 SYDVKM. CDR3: CASSLGGAQGEKLFF. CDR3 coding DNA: TGTGCCAGCAGTCTAGGTGGGGCTCAGGGGGAAAAACTGTTTTTT.

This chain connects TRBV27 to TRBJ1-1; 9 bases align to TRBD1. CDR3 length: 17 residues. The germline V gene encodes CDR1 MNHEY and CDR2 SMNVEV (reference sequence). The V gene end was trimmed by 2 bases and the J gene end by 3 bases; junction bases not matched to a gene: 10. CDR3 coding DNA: TGTGCCAGCAGTTTAAGATGGACAGGGGTTGGGGACACTGAAGCTTTCTTT. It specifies CASSLRWTGVGDTEAFF.

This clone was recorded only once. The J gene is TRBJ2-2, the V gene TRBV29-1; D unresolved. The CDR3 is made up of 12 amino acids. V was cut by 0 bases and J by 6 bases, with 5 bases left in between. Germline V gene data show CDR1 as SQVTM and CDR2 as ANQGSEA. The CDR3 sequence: CSVEEVAGELFF. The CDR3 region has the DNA TGCAGCGTTGAAGAGGTCGCCGGGGAGCTGTTTTTT.